Listed here are 31 T cell receptor beta chains from one sample, sequenced in a study of shared clonotypes between healthy human individuals. The assay was immunoSEQ multiplex PCR, and TCRdb's table has in-frame clones only and misses some. The sample records roughly 2.5 million clones, roughly nine tenths being singletons. What was sequenced was naive CD4+ T cells sorted from blood. This sample's subset: CD45RA+ positively selected. Every receptor here comes from a young man in good health.

The chain is built from TRBV20-1 and TRBJ2-7; D ambiguous. The germline CDR1 and CDR2 sequences are DFQATT and SNEGSKA (reference sequence). The CDR3 sequence is 11 residues long. Trimming stripped 4 bases from V and 3 bases from J, with 7 bases between. In DNA, the CDR3 is TGCAGTGCTACCCGCCTCTACGAGCAGTACTTC. Protein sequence: CSATRLYEQYF.

This clone was seen once. The V call is TRBV6-6, the J call TRBJ1-5; D perhaps matches TRBD1 (6 bases). V was clipped by 2 bases and J by 4 bases, with 12 bases between them. This CDR3 spans 15 amino acids. From germline, CDR1 is MNHNY and CDR2 SVGAGI (reference sequence). The CDR3 here is CASSYVGQRNQPQHF. The CDR3 bases are TGTGCCAGCAGTTACGTTGGACAGCGGAATCAGCCCCAGCATTTT.

V usage is TRBV5-1 and J usage is TRBJ2-5, with 10 positions matching TRBD2. This CDR3 is built from 19 residues. Trimming took 0 bases from V and 0 from J; bases not matched to a gene: 11. Germline CDR1 is SGHRS and CDR2 is YFSETQ. The CDR3 region has the DNA TGCGCCAGCAGCTTGGCCGTAATAGCGGGGGGCCCGTACCAAGAGACCCAGTACTTC. This codes for CASSLAVIAGGPYQETQYF.

This rearrangement joins TRBV19 to TRBJ1-1, with 8 bases that match TRBD1. The CDR3 totals 15 residues. The germline V gene has CDR1 LNHDA and CDR2 SQIVND (reference sequence). Trimming removed 5 bases from V and 0 bases from J; junction bases left unmatched: 5. Here the CDR3 reads CASSFRQGLNTEAFF. In DNA form, the CDR3 reads TGTGCCAGTAGTTTTCGACAGGGGCTGAACACTGAAGCTTTCTTT.

J is TRBJ2-7 and V is TRBV5-1; weak D call: TRBD2 (6 bases). Deletions cut 0 bases from V and 5 bases from J, with 9 bases between. In germline, CDR1 is SGHRS, CDR2 YFSETQ. The CDR3 runs to 13 residues. This CDR3 is CASSLVRGNEQYF. The CDR3 coding sequence is TGCGCCAGCAGCTTGGTACGGGGGAACGAGCAGTACTTC.

V gene TRBV29-1 combines with J gene TRBJ2-1; unclear D gene. The CDR3 loop spans 12 amino acids. V lost 4 bases, J lost 6 bases, and 10 bases lay in between. Germline CDR1 reads SQVTM; CDR2 reads ANQGSEA. The CDR3: CSVVRPVNEQFF. Here the CDR3 DNA reads TGCAGCGTTGTTAGGCCTGTCAATGAGCAGTTCTTC.

This chain joins TRBV5-4 and TRBJ1-6; D gene uncertain. CDR1 and CDR2 (germline): SGHNT, YYREEE (reference sequence). The CDR3 extends over 14 amino acids. The ends were cut back, 4 bases at V and 8 bases at J, with 13 bases in the middle. Written as DNA, the CDR3 is TGTGCCAGCAGCCTTCAGCGGATGGATTCACCCCTCCACTTT. Translated: CASSLQRMDSPLHF.

In its sample, this clone was seen a few times. This chain connects TRBV7-9 to TRBJ2-7; 11 bases map to TRBD2. V was pared by 0 bases and J by 2 bases, with 3 bases of the junction left unmatched. The CDR3 runs to 16 residues. CDR1 and CDR2 (germline): SEHNR, FQNEAQ (reference sequence). CDR3 amino acids: CASSLARLAGTYEQYF. In DNA form, the CDR3 reads TGTGCCAGCAGCTTAGCAAGACTAGCGGGAACCTACGAGCAGTACTTC.

About this clone itself: Additional DNA sequences in this sample encode the identical CDR3. The gene calls are TRBV30 and TRBJ1-2; 7 bases agree with TRBD1. The germline CDR1 and CDR2 sequences are GTSNPN and SVGIG (reference sequence). The V and J ends lost 5 bases and 8 bases, in that order; junction bases with no gene match: 5. This CDR3 has 11 amino acids. CDR3 sequence (DNA): TGTGCCTGGGGAACAGGGGCGGGCTACACCTTC. It encodes CAWGTGAGYTF.

The chain recombines TRBV30 with TRBJ1-2; D gene ambiguous. The V end lost 0 bases, the J end lost 1 base, and 6 bases lay between the germline ends. The germline gives CDR1 GTSNPN, CDR2 SVGIG (reference sequence). CDR3 length: 13 residues. The CDR3 DNA reads TGTGCCTGGAGTGTCTCGGATAACTATGGCTACACCTTC. It is translated as CAWSVSDNYGYTF.

About this clone: This CDR3 is also generated by other DNA sequences in the sample. This rearrangement joins TRBV6-1 to TRBJ1-5; TRBD1 agrees at 8 bases. CDR1 and CDR2 (germline): MNHNS, SASEGT. The CDR3 extends over 14 amino acids. V shed 5 bases, J shed 7 bases, and the junction held 7 bases outside the gene matches. CDR3 in amino acids: CASSLQGAHQPQHF. The CDR3 nucleotides are TGTGCCAGCAGTTTGCAGGGGGCTCACCAGCCCCAGCATTTT.

The V and J genes are TRBV7-2 and TRBJ2-6; tentatively, D is TRBD2 (5 bases). The CDR3 has 17 amino acids. Per the germline V gene, CDR1 is SGHTA and CDR2 is FQGNSA. Trimming left V 3 bases short and J 0 bases short, with 12 bases between. The CDR3 here is CASSLEALRSGANVLTF. CDR3 bases: TGTGCCAGCAGCTTGGAGGCGCTACGCTCTGGGGCCAACGTCCTGACTTTC.

This chain joins TRBV20-1 and TRBJ1-1; no clear D. The CDR3 is 11 residues long. CDR1 DFQATT and CDR2 SNEGSKA come from the germline V gene (reference sequence). V gave up 6 bases and J gave up 5 bases, with 10 bases separating them. CDR3: CSAETETEAFF. Written as DNA, the CDR3 is TGCAGTGCGGAAACAGAGACTGAAGCTTTCTTT.

The genes are TRBV27 and TRBJ2-7; a possible D gene is TRBD1 (5 bases). Trimming took 6 bases from V and 4 from J, leaving 13 bases between them. The CDR3 sequence is 13 residues long. The germline gives CDR1 MNHEY, CDR2 SMNVEV (reference sequence). The CDR3 nucleotides read TGTGCCAGCAGCAACTTCAGGGCGTACGAGCAGTACTTC. It encodes CASSNFRAYEQYF.

The chain uses TRBV30 and TRBJ2-1, with D perhaps matching TRBD1 or TRBD2 (5 bases each). Trimming pared 2 bases from V and 4 bases from J, leaving 12 bases between. The CDR3 is made up of 14 amino acids. CDR1 GTSNPN and CDR2 SVGIG come from the germline V gene (reference sequence). The CDR3 nucleotides are TGTGCCTGGAGTAGGGGAGCAACTTACAATGAGCAGTTCTTC. It yields the protein CAWSRGATYNEQFF.

The rearrangement links TRBV5-4 to TRBJ2-1, with D tentatively TRBD2 (7 bases). The length of the CDR3 is 14 residues. The V gene lost 2 bases and the J gene lost 9 bases, with 15 bases spanning the gap. CDR1 and CDR2 from the germline V gene are SGHNT and YYREEE (reference sequence). DNA of the CDR3: TGTGCCAGCAGCTTAACAGGGACTATGGGTGAGCAGTTCTTC. The encoded protein is CASSLTGTMGEQFF.

The chain is built from TRBV2 and TRBJ2-1; 7 bases are a match to TRBD1. Germline CDR1 and CDR2: SNHLY and FYNNEI. The CDR3 covers 14 residues. After removal of 6 bases from V and 7 bases from J, the junction contained 9 bases not matched to a gene. CDR3: CASRRTGAANEQFF. The DNA for the CDR3 is TGTGCCAGCAGGCGGACAGGCGCCGCGAATGAGCAGTTCTTC. Full variable domain (outside the CDR3, taken from reference TRBV2 and TRBJ2-1): EPEVTQTPSHQVTQMGQEVILRCVPISNHLYFYWYRQILGQKVEFLVSFYNNEISEKSEIFDDQFSVERPDGSNFTLKIRSTKLEDSAMYFCASRRTGAANEQFFGPGTRLTVL.

In its sample, this clone was seen once. The V call is TRBV6-5, the J call TRBJ1-1, with unresolved D. The CDR3 is 15 amino acids. V lost 2 bases and J 4 bases, leaving 14 bases between the germline ends. Per the germline V gene, CDR1 is MNHEY and CDR2 is SVGAGI. CDR3 in amino acids: CASSYDGGPTTEAFF. In DNA, the CDR3 is TGTGCCAGCAGTTACGACGGAGGACCGACCACTGAAGCTTTCTTT.

This chain links TRBV19 with TRBJ2-5; tentatively, D is TRBD1 or TRBD2 (5 bases each). The CDR3 runs to 15 residues. Deletions cut 5 bases from V and 1 base from J, with 14 bases between. CDR1 LNHDA and CDR2 SQIVND come from the germline V gene (reference sequence). CDR3 protein: CASSFHTGTQETQYF. For the CDR3, the DNA is TGTGCCAGTAGTTTCCACACCGGGACCCAAGAGACCCAGTACTTC. The full variable domain, in which reference TRBV19 and TRBJ2-5 provide the parts outside the CDR3, is DGGITQSPKYLFRKEGQNVTLSCEQNLNHDAMYWYRQDPGQGLRLIYYSQIVNDFQKGDIAEGYSVSREKKESFPLTVTSAQKNPTAFYLCASSFHTGTQETQYFGPGTRLLVL.

The V call is TRBV7-2, the J call TRBJ2-2; D is unclear. The CDR3 spans 13 residues. The ends were cut back, 3 bases at V and 6 bases at J, with 8 bases in the middle. Germline V lookup: CDR1 SGHTA, CDR2 FQGNSA. The CDR3 spells CASSFSGPGELFF. The CDR3 region has the DNA TGTGCCAGCAGCTTCTCAGGTCCCGGGGAGCTGTTTTTT.

V gene TRBV5-1 combines with J gene TRBJ2-7, with 10 bases matching TRBD1. V was pared by 4 bases and J by 5 bases, with 9 bases of the junction left unmatched. Per germline, CDR1 SGHRS and CDR2 YFSETQ. CDR3 size: 15 residues. CDR3 sequence (DNA): TGCGCCAGCAGCCCCCGGACAGGGGGTTCCCACGAGCAGTACTTC. Protein: CASSPRTGGSHEQYF.

The rearrangement joins TRBV18 to TRBJ1-1; TRBD1 is a possible D gene (6 bases). Germline CDR1 is KGHSH and CDR2 is LQKENI. Trimming removed 8 bases from V and 8 bases from J, with 15 bases in between. This CDR3 contains 12 residues. Here the CDR3 reads CASHRVGGEAFF. DNA of the CDR3: TGTGCCAGCCACAGGGTCGGGGGGGAAGCTTTCTTT.

The V and J genes are TRBV2 and TRBJ1-5; D is uncertain. CDR1 and CDR2 from the germline V gene are SNHLY and FYNNEI. This CDR3 is 14 amino acids long. Trimming stripped 6 bases from V and 4 bases from J, with 13 bases between. DNA for the CDR3: TGTGCCAGCAGCCCCGGGAGGATAAATCAGCCCCAGCATTTT. Translation gives CASSPGRINQPQHF.

This rearrangement joins TRBV2 to TRBJ2-7; D remains unclear. The V and J ends lost 3 bases and 3 bases respectively, with 12 bases between them. Germline loops: CDR1 SNHLY, CDR2 FYNNEI. This CDR3 has 14 amino acids. The CDR3 DNA reads as TGTGCCAGCAGTGACTCCCGACGGTTCTACGAGCAGTACTTC. Its protein is CASSDSRRFYEQYF.

The J gene is TRBJ2-7, the V gene TRBV5-1; TRBD1 might be the D (5 bases). With 1 base removed from V and 3 bases from J, the gap between germline ends came to 14 bases. The CDR3 totals 15 residues. CDR1 is SGHRS, CDR2 YFSETQ, per germline. CDR3: CASSLLSQGYYEQYF. CDR3 nucleotide sequence: TGCGCCAGCAGCTTGCTCAGTCAGGGATACTACGAGCAGTACTTC.

This chain uses TRBV5-8 with TRBJ1-4; 10 bases are a match to TRBD1. The junction had 3 bases not matched to a gene; V was cut back by 0 bases and J by 7 bases. The CDR3 spans 15 residues. Per germline, CDR1 SGHTS and CDR2 YDEGEE. This CDR3 reads CASSLGQGASEKLFF. CDR3 DNA sequence: TGTGCCAGCAGCTTGGGACAGGGGGCAAGTGAAAAACTGTTTTTT.

The chain links TRBV5-1 to TRBJ2-1, with D unresolved. This CDR3 spans 13 amino acids. Trimming took off 4 bases at V and 7 bases at J, with 12 bases between the two ends. The germline V gene encodes CDR1 SGHRS and CDR2 YFSETQ. CDR3 residues: CASSPPTENEQFF. The DNA of the CDR3 is TGCGCCAGCAGCCCCCCGACGGAGAATGAGCAGTTCTTC.

The J gene is TRBJ1-2, the V gene TRBV30; the D gene is possibly TRBD1 (5 bases). This CDR3 has 14 residues. CDR1 and CDR2 from the germline V gene are GTSNPN and SVGIG (reference sequence). With 3 bases removed from V and 2 bases from J, the gap between germline ends came to 13 bases. CDR3 sequence reads: CAWRTTAINYGYTF. As DNA, the CDR3 is TGTGCCTGGAGGACGACAGCGATAAACTATGGCTACACCTTC.

This chain uses TRBV5-6 with TRBJ2-6, with 8 positions matching TRBD2. Germline CDR1 is SGHDT and CDR2 is YYEEEE. J was trimmed by 4 bases and V by 1 base; bases with no gene match: 4. The CDR3 totals 16 residues. This CDR3 is CASSLWRGVGANVLTF. In nucleotides, the CDR3 is TGTGCCAGCAGCTTGTGGCGGGGGGTCGGGGCCAACGTCCTGACTTTC. Full variable domain (remainder filled in from reference TRBV5-6 and TRBJ2-6): DAGVTQSPTHLIKTRGQQVTLRCSPKSGHDTVSWYQQALGQGPQFIFQYYEEEERQRGNFPDRFSGHQFPNYSSELNVNALLLGDSALYLCASSLWRGVGANVLTFGAGSRLTVL.

The chain employs TRBV6-5 and TRBJ1-6, with 7 bases fitting TRBD1. This CDR3 comprises 12 residues. Germline CDR1 and CDR2: MNHEY and SVGAGI. Trimming at V came to 8 bases and at J to 10 bases, leaving 5 bases not matched to a gene. CDR3 in DNA: TGTGCCAGCGGAAACAGGGGCTCACCCCTCCACTTT. Translating it yields CASGNRGSPLHF.

V usage is TRBV20-1 and J usage is TRBJ1-1; unclear D gene. The CDR3 is 10 amino acids. The germline V gene has CDR1 DFQATT and CDR2 SNEGSKA (reference sequence). V dropped 3 bases and J dropped 8 bases, with 7 bases sitting between them. This CDR3 is CSASSGEAFF. The CDR3 nucleotides are TGCAGTGCTAGTTCGGGGGAAGCTTTCTTT.